These T cell receptor beta chains were read from a single sample in a study of CD8 T cells in Susac syndrome. Using its own MiXCR run on the immunoSEQ multiplex PCR reads, TCRdb lists one record per CDR3 protein. The sample contains some 120,000 distinct CDR3 sequences, 92% of which appear only once. Material for sequencing was CD4+ T cells from PBMCs. All receptors derive from a human donor in good health. CDR3s include the opening cysteine and the closing phenylalanine or tryptophan. Fields, in order: CDR3 DNA, CDR3 protein, clone size, V gene, J gene, D gene. D genes are given only for firm matches. Only part of the rows carry a size: once, few, many, or a class if the clone is expanded.

cdr3_nt: TGTGCCAGCAGCCACGGAGAGCCCGACTACGAGCAGTACTTC; cdr3_aa: CASSHGEPDYEQYF; clone_size: -; v_call: TRBV4-2; j_call: TRBJ2-7; d_call: -
cdr3_nt: TGTGCCACCAGCAGAGCAAGGACAGTGAAGTCCGGGGAGCTGTTTTTT; cdr3_aa: CATSRARTVKSGELFF; clone_size: -; v_call: TRBV15; j_call: TRBJ2-2; d_call: -
cdr3_nt: TGCGCCAGCAGCTTTACAGGGTCCTCCTACGAGCAGTACTTC; cdr3_aa: CASSFTGSSYEQYF; clone_size: -; v_call: TRBV5-1; j_call: TRBJ2-7; d_call: -
cdr3_nt: TGCAGTGCTAGATCGGTGAACAATCAGCCCCAGCATTTT; cdr3_aa: CSARSVNNQPQHF; clone_size: -; v_call: TRBV20-1; j_call: TRBJ1-5; d_call: -
cdr3_nt: TGTGCCAGCAGCCCTGGGGGGGTAGAGACCCAGTACTTC; cdr3_aa: CASSPGGVETQYF; clone_size: -; v_call: TRBV7-2; j_call: TRBJ2-5; d_call: TRBD2
cdr3_nt: TGCGCCAGCAGCACCTCGAACCTGAGCGGCGGCTACACCTTC; cdr3_aa: CASSTSNLSGGYTF; clone_size: -; v_call: TRBV5-1; j_call: TRBJ1-2; d_call: -
cdr3_nt: TGCAGTGCTAGAGAATACCTGGCGCGGACGTACAATCAGCCCCAGCATTTT; cdr3_aa: CSAREYLARTYNQPQHF; clone_size: -; v_call: TRBV20-1; j_call: TRBJ1-5; d_call: -
cdr3_nt: TGCGCCAGCAGCTTGGAACTGGGATCGGACGAGCAGTACTTC; cdr3_aa: CASSLELGSDEQYF; clone_size: -; v_call: TRBV5-1; j_call: TRBJ2-7; d_call: -
cdr3_nt: TGTGCCAGCAGCTTTAACACACGCTCTGGGGCCAACGTCCTGACTTTC; cdr3_aa: CASSFNTRSGANVLTF; clone_size: -; v_call: TRBV7-9; j_call: TRBJ2-6; d_call: -
cdr3_nt: TGTGCCATCAGTGCCGGTTCGGCAGGGTTCAATGAGCAGTTCTTC; cdr3_aa: CAISAGSAGFNEQFF; clone_size: once; v_call: TRBV10-3; j_call: TRBJ2-1; d_call: -
cdr3_nt: TGTGCCAGCAGCTTAGTCAACGGGGAGCTGTTTTTT; cdr3_aa: CASSLVNGELFF; clone_size: -; v_call: TRBV7-6; j_call: TRBJ2-2; d_call: -
cdr3_nt: TGTGCCAGCAGTGGGCAGGGGGCAACTGAAGCTTTCTTT; cdr3_aa: CASSGQGATEAFF; clone_size: -; v_call: TRBV6-1; j_call: TRBJ1-1; d_call: TRBD1
cdr3_nt: TGTGCCAGCAGCCAAGTTCCGATGGTTTCAGTCGGAGGAGACGAGCAGTACTTC; cdr3_aa: CASSQVPMVSVGGDEQYF; clone_size: -; v_call: TRBV14; j_call: TRBJ2-7; d_call: -
cdr3_nt: TGTGCCAGCAGGTTGACCTCCACGGGGGAGACCCAGTACTTC; cdr3_aa: CASRLTSTGETQYF; clone_size: -; v_call: TRBV3-1; j_call: TRBJ2-5; d_call: -
cdr3_nt: TGTGCCAGCGTCACGGGACCTGAGCAGTTCTTC; cdr3_aa: CASVTGPEQFF; clone_size: -; v_call: TRBV2; j_call: TRBJ2-1; d_call: -
cdr3_nt: TGTGCCAGCAGCCCGACTAGCGGGGAAACGCAGTATTTT; cdr3_aa: CASSPTSGETQYF; clone_size: -; v_call: TRBV3-1; j_call: TRBJ2-3; d_call: TRBD2
cdr3_nt: TGTGCCAGCTCACCCCCCAGGACAGGCCCGAACACTGAAGCTTTCTTT; cdr3_aa: CASSPPRTGPNTEAFF; clone_size: -; v_call: TRBV18; j_call: TRBJ1-1; d_call: TRBD1
cdr3_nt: TGCAGCGGGAGGGGGTCGTACCAAGAGACCCAGTACTTC; cdr3_aa: CSGRGSYQETQYF; clone_size: -; v_call: TRBV29-1; j_call: TRBJ2-5; d_call: -
cdr3_nt: TGTGCCAGCTCCAGGGGGGGGGTCCAGCCCCAGCATTTT; cdr3_aa: CASSRGGVQPQHF; clone_size: -; v_call: TRBV27; j_call: TRBJ1-5; d_call: TRBD1
cdr3_nt: TGTGCCAGCTCACCCTCTAACACTGAAGCTTTCTTT; cdr3_aa: CASSPSNTEAFF; clone_size: once; v_call: TRBV18; j_call: TRBJ1-1; d_call: -
cdr3_nt: TGTGCCAGCAGCCCCTCGGACAGCAGCACAGATACGCAGTATTTT; cdr3_aa: CASSPSDSSTDTQYF; clone_size: -; v_call: TRBV14; j_call: TRBJ2-3; d_call: -
cdr3_nt: TGTGCCAGCAGTGAAGTTTGGGGGCAAGAGACCCAGTACTTC; cdr3_aa: CASSEVWGQETQYF; clone_size: -; v_call: TRBV25-1; j_call: TRBJ2-5; d_call: -
cdr3_nt: TGTGCCAGCAACGTTGCGAGCAATCAGCCCCAGCATTTT; cdr3_aa: CASNVASNQPQHF; clone_size: -; v_call: TRBV28; j_call: TRBJ1-5; d_call: -
cdr3_nt: TGTGCCAGCAGCTCCAAAGGGTGGGCTACGGAGACCCAGTACTTC; cdr3_aa: CASSSKGWATETQYF; clone_size: -; v_call: TRBV7-6; j_call: TRBJ2-5; d_call: -
cdr3_nt: TGTGCCAGCAGAGGACAGGGGATCGGCACTGAAGCTTTCTTT; cdr3_aa: CASRGQGIGTEAFF; clone_size: -; v_call: TRBV12-3/TRBV12-4; j_call: TRBJ1-1; d_call: TRBD1
cdr3_nt: TGCAGCGCGAGACTAGAACGGGCTTCCGAGCAGTACTTC; cdr3_aa: CSARLERASEQYF; clone_size: -; v_call: TRBV29-1; j_call: TRBJ2-7; d_call: -
cdr3_nt: TGCAGTGCTCCTTCGGACGATGGGGGGAGAGGGACCCAGTACTTC; cdr3_aa: CSAPSDDGGRGTQYF; clone_size: -; v_call: TRBV20-1; j_call: TRBJ2-5; d_call: -
cdr3_nt: TGTGCCAGCAGCTCGAGTAGCGGGGTCGCCGGAGATACGCAGTATTTT; cdr3_aa: CASSSSSGVAGDTQYF; clone_size: -; v_call: TRBV3-1; j_call: TRBJ2-3; d_call: TRBD2
cdr3_nt: TGTGCCAGCAGCTTCAGGGGAGCCAACACTGAAGCTTTCTTT; cdr3_aa: CASSFRGANTEAFF; clone_size: -; v_call: TRBV7-2; j_call: TRBJ1-1; d_call: -
cdr3_nt: TGTGCCAGCAGCTTAGCCCAGGGCTTCTCTGGAAACACCATATATTTT; cdr3_aa: CASSLAQGFSGNTIYF; clone_size: -; v_call: TRBV7-2; j_call: TRBJ1-3; d_call: -
cdr3_nt: TGTGCCAGCAGCTTAGGGGGACAGGTATACGAGCAGTACTTC; cdr3_aa: CASSLGGQVYEQYF; clone_size: -; v_call: TRBV7-2; j_call: TRBJ2-7; d_call: TRBD1
cdr3_nt: TGTGCCAGCTCACCACCCTCGGGAGCCTACGAGCAGTACTTC; cdr3_aa: CASSPPSGAYEQYF; clone_size: -; v_call: TRBV18; j_call: TRBJ2-7; d_call: -
cdr3_nt: TGCAGTGCCCCGGGGGGGGGCAAGGGGGCCAACGTCCTGACTTTC; cdr3_aa: CSAPGGGKGANVLTF; clone_size: -; v_call: TRBV20-1; j_call: TRBJ2-6; d_call: TRBD2
cdr3_nt: TGCAGCGTTCCACGCGGGAGTGACTACAATGAGCAGTTCTTC; cdr3_aa: CSVPRGSDYNEQFF; clone_size: -; v_call: TRBV29-1; j_call: TRBJ2-1; d_call: TRBD2
cdr3_nt: TGTGCCAGCTCACCCGGCGCTACGGGTCACGAGCAGTACTTC; cdr3_aa: CASSPGATGHEQYF; clone_size: -; v_call: TRBV18; j_call: TRBJ2-7; d_call: -
cdr3_nt: TGTGCCAGCAGTTTCGGACAGGGGAACACTGAAGCTTTCTTT; cdr3_aa: CASSFGQGNTEAFF; clone_size: -; v_call: TRBV12-3/TRBV12-4; j_call: TRBJ1-1; d_call: TRBD1